The next 3 T cell receptor beta chains were all read from a single sample in a study of preoperative IRX-2 immunotherapy in early breast cancer. Noted treatment: preoperative locoregional IRX-2 cytokine immunotherapy. Clones were sequenced by immunoSEQ multiplex PCR, and TCRdb holds only the in-frame ones, with some missing. The profile shows roughly 40,000 clones, roughly 80% of them singletons. Specimen: tumor tissue, collected after IRX-2 immunotherapy. All receptors derive from a human donor with breast cancer.

This sequence joins TRBV18 and TRBJ2-1; possible D gene TRBD2, 6 bases. Deletions cut 0 bases from V and 4 bases from J, with 13 bases between. Germline V gene data show CDR1 as KGHSH and CDR2 as LQKENI. The CDR3 runs 16 residues. DNA of the CDR3: TGTGCCAGCTCACCACCGGGGGGAGGCCAATACAATGAGCAGTTCTTC. This encodes CASSPPGGGQYNEQFF.

The sample holds a few counts of this clone. This sequence joins TRBV15 and TRBJ2-7; 9 positions agree with TRBD1. CDR1 is LNHNV, CDR2 YYDKDF, per germline (reference sequence). The CDR3 length is 14 residues. V shed 8 bases, J shed 3 bases, and the junction held 8 bases outside the gene matches. The CDR3 is CATSSPGQGYEQYF. CDR3 nucleotides: TGTGCCACCTCTAGTCCGGGACAGGGCTACGAGCAGTACTTC.

For the CDR3, the DNA is TGTGCCAGCAGCTCCACGACAGGGGGGAGAAACACCATATATTTT. Amino acid sequence: CASSSTTGGRNTIYF. This sequence joins TRBV11-3 and TRBJ1-3; 9 bases fit TRBD1. The germline gives CDR1 SGHNT, CDR2 YENEEA. The trim removed 4 bases at V and 5 bases at J, leaving 6 bases unmatched. The CDR3 totals 15 residues.